This T cell receptor beta chain was sequenced for a study of cytomegalovirus exposure and HLA in healthy donors. Whole-study results and caveats: Using a false discovery rate of 0.05, a later analysis showed that 15,000 to 20,000 TCR beta sequences were associated with HLA alleles. Owing to their indistinguishability, certain V segments, notably TRBV6-2 and TRBV6-3, were excluded. Reported results showed that the classifier diagnosed cytomegalovirus status with high specificity and sensitivity.

As regards this clone: Its cognate antigen is unknown.

PCR involved 60 Vbeta and 13 Jbeta primers. The method was immunoSEQ multiplex PCR; TCRdb's version includes in-frame clones alone and lacks a portion of them. The sample includes 100,000 to 150,000 clones. The germline V gene encodes CDR1 SGHDN and CDR2 FVKESK. CDR3 length: 19 residues. V lost 0 bases, J lost 0 bases, and 18 bases lay in between. Likely unrecorded immune exposures existed in these nominally healthy donors. Sequenced sample: PBMCs. This chain connects TRBV14 to TRBJ1-5; D may be TRBD1 (6 bases). The receptor was derived from a woman in her 40s in good health and CMV-seronegative. DNA for the CDR3: TGTGCCAGCAGCCAAGAGAACAGGGTACGGGTCCATAGCAATCAGCCCCAGCATTTT. Amino acid sequence: CASSQENRVRVHSNQPQHF.